Below are 16 T cell receptor beta chains sequenced from a single sample in a study of Graves' ophthalmopathy and Graves' hyperthyroidism. CDR3 regions of TCR beta were amplified from RNA transcripts. RT-PCR with HTBI primers came first, then second-round multiplex PCR. TCRdb reprocessed the multiplex PCR reads via MiXCR and lists one record per CDR3 protein. The table has over a million distinct CDR3 sequences, roughly 35% seen once. Sequencing was performed on peripheral blood or thyroid tissue (not recorded which). These receptors all stem from an adult man with Graves' hyperthyroidism.

This clonotype was seen more than once but under ten times. The chain is built from TRBV11-2 and TRBJ2-7; 9 bases fit TRBD1. V gave up 4 bases and J gave up 6 bases; unmatched junction bases: 4. The CDR3 totals 13 residues. Germline lookup yields CDR1 SGHAT and CDR2 FQNNGV. The CDR3 coding sequence is TGTGCCAGCAGCTCCGGGACAGGGATCGAGCAGTACTTC. This encodes CASSSGTGIEQYF.

This clonotype was seen repeatedly, ten times or more. The chain is built from TRBV12-3 or TRBV12-4 and TRBJ2-7; D may be TRBD1 (6 bases). The CDR3 spans 11 residues. V lost 7 bases and J lost 6, with 10 bases in between. CDR3 region: CASTQGGEQYF. The CDR3 bases are TGTGCCAGCACCCAAGGGGGCGAGCAGTACTTC.

This clonotype was observed many times. J is TRBJ1-2 and V is TRBV7-9; D uncertain. The CDR3 covers 13 residues. Germline lookup yields CDR1 SEHNR and CDR2 FQNEAQ (reference sequence). Trimming removed 1 base at V and 2 bases at J, with 5 bases between. The CDR3 region is CASSLVTNYGYTF. For the CDR3, the DNA is TGTGCCAGCAGCTTAGTCACAAACTATGGCTACACCTTC.

This clonotype was observed many times. This chain joins TRBV29-1 and TRBJ2-7; 9 positions agree with TRBD2. CDR3 length: 15 residues. Germline CDR1 is SQVTM and CDR2 is ANQGSEA. Trimming at V came to 2 bases and at J to 3 bases, leaving 8 bases not matched to a gene. For the CDR3, the DNA is TGCAGCGTTGAAATAGCGGGAGAACCTTACTACGAGCAGTACTTC. Its protein is CSVEIAGEPYYEQYF.

This clonotype appeared many times. The chain couples TRBV25-1 to TRBJ2-7, with 9 bases identical to TRBD1. The CDR3 extends over 14 amino acids. V gave up 7 bases and J gave up 3 bases; unmatched junction bases: 7. Germline V gives CDR1 MGHDK, CDR2 SYGVNS. The DNA for the CDR3 is TGTGCCAGCACCCGGACAGGGGCCTTCTACGAGCAGTACTTC. The encoded protein is CASTRTGAFYEQYF.

The genes are TRBV29-1 and TRBJ2-3; TRBD1 matches 7 bases. Germline lookup yields CDR1 SQVTM and CDR2 ANQGSEA. V was pared by 4 bases and J by 8 bases, with 3 bases of the junction left unmatched. This CDR3 has 11 amino acids. In nucleotides, the CDR3 is TGCAGCGTTGTGGGACAGAGTACGCAGTATTTT. It is translated as CSVVGQSTQYF.

This clonotype was counted ten times or more. The chain uses TRBV7-8 and TRBJ1-5; D is unresolved. Between the trimmed V and J ends, which lost 3 bases and 3 bases, there was a span of 18 bases. The CDR3 loop spans 17 amino acids. CDR1 is SGHVS, CDR2 FQNEAQ, per germline. As DNA, the CDR3 is TGTGCCAGCAGCTTGGGCCCCGGAAGGGTATCCAATCAGCCCCAGCATTTT. Protein sequence: CASSLGPGRVSNQPQHF.

This clonotype showed up just a few times. V gene TRBV11-2 combines with J gene TRBJ2-6; a weak D match, TRBD2 (5 bases). The germline CDR1 and CDR2 sequences are SGHAT and FQNNGV. This CDR3 has 15 residues. V lost 3 bases, J lost 15 bases, and 21 bases lay in between. CDR3 sequence (DNA): TGTGCCAGCAGCTTGGCGGGCCCGGAGGACCGAGGCCTGACTTTC. It yields the protein CASSLAGPEDRGLTF.

The gene calls are TRBV9 and TRBJ1-3; TRBD1 aligns across 9 bases. Germline V gene lookup returns CDR1 SGDLS and CDR2 YYNGEE. This CDR3 spans 17 amino acids. Losses at the gene ends were 0 bases for V and 0 bases for J; bases not matched to a gene: 4. The CDR3 DNA follows: TGTGCCAGCAGCGTAGGGACAGGGGCACTCTCTGGAAACACCATATATTTT. Protein product: CASSVGTGALSGNTIYF.

The table lists this clonotype with a few counts. V usage is TRBV20-1 and J usage is TRBJ2-7; tentatively, D is TRBD1 or TRBD2 (5 bases each). The V end was cut by 3 bases, the J end by 1 base, with 13 bases between. This CDR3 has 14 residues. Per the germline V gene, CDR1 is DFQATT and CDR2 is SNEGSKA (reference sequence). The CDR3 reads CSARVGTTSYEQYF. The DNA for the CDR3 is TGCAGTGCTAGGGTCGGGACCACTTCCTACGAGCAGTACTTC.

This clonotype has a count of ten or more. This chain joins TRBV7-8 and TRBJ1-5; D gene unclear. Per the germline V gene, CDR1 is SGHVS and CDR2 is FQNEAQ. The V gene lost 1 base and the J gene lost 9 bases, with 4 bases spanning the gap. The CDR3 runs 11 residues. In DNA form, the CDR3 reads TGTGCCAGCAGCTTAGGAGGGCCCCAGCATTTT. It encodes CASSLGGPQHF.

The V call is TRBV7-2, the J call TRBJ2-7; D call uncertain. Germline V lookup: CDR1 SGHTA, CDR2 FQGNSA. The CDR3 loop spans 15 amino acids. Trimming pared 5 bases from V and 4 bases from J, leaving 18 bases between. The CDR3 region has the DNA TGTGCCAGCAGCCAAGAATTGCCCAGCCGGTACGAGCAGTACTTC. It encodes CASSQELPSRYEQYF.

This clonotype was counted many times. This chain joins TRBV4-1 and TRBJ1-1; D not resolved. Per germline, CDR1 MGHRA and CDR2 YSYEKL. The CDR3 runs to 11 residues. Deletions cut 1 base from V and 10 bases from J, with 7 bases between. The CDR3, as DNA: TGCGCCAGCAGCCAAGGAGTGGGAGCTTTCTTT. As protein: CASSQGVGAFF.

This clonotype was found many times. The CDR3 DNA sequence: TGTGCCAGTAGTAGCACAGGGACGGTGACTGAAGCTTTCTTT. This codes for CASSSTGTVTEAFF. This chain uses TRBV19 with TRBJ1-1, with a tentative D call TRBD1 (6 bases). Trimming stripped 4 bases from V and 5 bases from J, with 14 bases between. Germline V gene data show CDR1 as LNHDA and CDR2 as SQIVND (reference sequence). This CDR3 is built from 14 residues.

The J gene is TRBJ2-5, the V gene TRBV25-1; D is perhaps TRBD1 (5 bases). With 3 bases removed from V and 4 bases from J, the gap between germline ends came to 12 bases. CDR1 is MGHDK and CDR2 is SYGVNS in the germline V gene. This CDR3 has 14 amino acids. As DNA, the CDR3 is TGTGCCAGCAGTGATGTCAGGGTAGGAGAGACCCAGTACTTC. It codes for CASSDVRVGETQYF.

This clonotype was seen repeatedly, ten times or more. V is TRBV20-1 and J is TRBJ2-6, with TRBD1 matching over 7 bases. Germline V lookup: CDR1 DFQATT, CDR2 SNEGSKA (reference sequence). The junction had 3 bases not matched to a gene; V was cut back by 4 bases and J by 0 bases. The CDR3 covers 15 residues. The CDR3 reads CSAIAGGSGANVLTF. CDR3 nucleotides: TGCAGTGCTATCGCAGGGGGCTCTGGGGCCAACGTCCTGACTTTC.